This T cell receptor (beta chain) was recovered during a study of CD8 T cells in Susac syndrome. Whole-study context: Treatment status at blood draw for the Susac syndrome patients was therapy-naive, corticosteroids, or intravenous immunoglobulin alone.

CD8+ and CD4+ T cells taken from blood had their TCR beta sequenced. When the RNA was reverse transcribed, random hexamers were used with an input of about 0.5 to 1 ug. Amplification of TCR beta CDR3 by immunoSEQ multiplex PCR spanned 54 Vbeta and 13 Jbeta. TCRdb reanalysed the immunoSEQ multiplex PCR reads using MiXCR and keeps one entry per CDR3 protein. The table includes about 76,000 distinct CDR3 sequences, roughly 92% detected once. From germline, CDR1 is SGHRS and CDR2 YFSETQ. CDR3 length: 14 amino acids. V dropped 4 bases and J dropped 5 bases, with 12 bases sitting between them. This TCR was sampled from a human donor with Susac syndrome. The genes are TRBV5-1 and TRBJ2-2; weak D call: TRBD1 (6 bases). Specimen: CD8+ T cells from PBMCs. DNA for the CDR3: TGCGCCAGCAGCGGATTGCAGGGGACCGGGGAGCTGTTTTTT. This translates into CASSGLQGTGELFF. Combining the CDR3 with reference TRBV5-1 and TRBJ2-2 gives the whole variable domain KAGVTQTPRYLIKTRGQQVTLSCSPISGHRSVSWYQQTPGQGLQFLFEYFSETQRNKGNFPGRFSGRQFSNSRSEMNVSTLELGDSALYLCASSGLQGTGELFFGEGSRLTVL.